A single T cell receptor (beta chain) is shown here with its context. Its antigen remains unidentified. CDR3 length: 15 amino acids. V lost 0 bases, J lost 2 bases, and 6 bases stayed unmatched. Looked up from germline, CDR1 is DFQATT and CDR2 is SNEGSKA (reference sequence). These data belong to a study of blood T cells in healthy people across ages. Study-wide results and limits: It was held that the diversity estimates obtained from one million T cells were underestimates. The long-lived group displayed more naive CD4+ cells, plus higher diversity, than the aged donors did.

Alongside a J-beta primer mix, a sample-barcoded 5' primer served in a second PCR lasting about 7 to 11 cycles. MiXCR, run by TCRdb on the 5' RACE reads, gives a single entry per CDR3 protein. This sample has some 780,000 distinct CDR3 sequences; more than 55% occur once, and the top ten carry roughly 24%. The donors, aged roughly 6 to 90, were healthy Caucasians from Russia. The sequence was collected from a middle-aged man in good health. The chain employs TRBV20-1 and TRBJ1-1; 7 bases are a match to TRBD1. Source material: blood. The CDR3 DNA is TGCAGTGCTAGAGACAGTACAGGGGCCAACACTGAAGCTTTCTTT. This sequence encodes CSARDSTGANTEAFF.